This is a list of T cell receptor beta chains from one sample in a study of blood T cell repertoires in COVID-19. Sequencing used immunoSEQ multiplex PCR; TCRdb keeps in-frame clones, though not all of them. The sample holds some 87,000 clones, around 94% seen once. Sequenced: peripheral blood. These receptors were taken from a woman aged 60 to 75 with active COVID-19. Both conserved end residues are part of each CDR3.

len	v_gene	CDR3aa
12	TRBV6-5	CASSADTYEQYF
15	TRBV5-6	CASSQLQGGDEKLFF
15	TRBV4-1	CASSPGQGRGQPQHF
17	TRBV4-1	CASSQDFRTTGNYEQYF
14	TRBV18	CASSPPGGIGEQFF
16	TRBV12-5	CASGRRQGSLNTEAFF
15	TRBV6-4	CASSVRLAGGNEQFF
16	TRBV7-6	CASSTYRGRGTGELFF
12	TRBV6-2/TRBV6-3	CASSSGDYGYTF
15	TRBV18	CASSPPGGSNQPQHF
15	TRBV6-5	CASSYSTGQSYEQYF
14	TRBV7-9	CASSPRTDYQPQHF
15	TRBV9	CASSEFGGSIYEQFF
17	TRBV6-2/TRBV6-3	CASSYSKGDRGTDTQYF
14	TRBV24-1	CATSTGGALYGYTF
12	TRBV28	CASRLRNTEAFF
13	TRBV10-2	CASSGQTDSPLHF
13	TRBV6-5	CASYREGDYGYTF
14	TRBV7-2	CASSLGLAGIPIYF
14	TRBV6-5	CASSYGAGWDEQFF
12	TRBV7-8	CASSVQGAEAFF
16	TRBV11-2	CASSLGLAGAVGELFF
12	TRBV6-2/TRBV6-3	CASSYQGAGYTF
14	TRBV6-5	CASSRTGGGSPLHF
13	TRBV29-1	CSARDRVSEKLFF
13	TRBV2	CANGGQGNQPQHF
15	TRBV6-5	CASRRQGSGANVLTF
16	TRBV5-1	CASSLEVAGEREKLFF
15	TRBV11-2	CASSLAGQTPYEQYF
12	TRBV5-4	CASSPRADTQYF
14	TRBV2	CASNGGGAPDTQYF
13	TRBV10-3	CAISELGEVEAFF
16	TRBV6-1	CASSASSGGAGWTQYF
16	TRBV14	CASSQSPRGVSAEAFF
18	TRBV11-2	CASSFVGPGTDDNSPLHF
17	TRBV11-2	CASSPLLPGDSGNTIYF
15	TRBV19	CASSPRTGNNQPQHF
14	TRBV6-5	CASKAGGPTDTQYF
16	TRBV24-1	CATSGTGQEGTDTQYF
12	TRBV2	CASATGSYGYTF
14	TRBV7-9	CASSQQGPQETQYF
14	TRBV15	CATSWGQSNQPQHF
14	TRBV5-1	CASSLGDRAYEQYF
15	TRBV25-1	CASSGWDRAGTEAFF
17	TRBV21-1	CASSSAEPHPYNSPLHF
15	TRBV9	CASSVGQGSSYGYTF
15	TRBV6-2/TRBV6-3	CASSASGQFNEKLFF
13	TRBV2	CASSPDRYNEQFF